The 10 T cell receptor beta chains below all came from one sample that was sequenced in a study of cytomegalovirus exposure and HLA in healthy donors. Vbeta (60) and Jbeta (13) primers were used in the PCR. Produced via immunoSEQ multiplex PCR; TCRdb's table is partial and in-frame only. The sample holds some 110,000 clones; approximately 67% are singletons and the top ten take less than 2%. The specimen was PBMCs. These receptors all stem from a man aged 18 to 35 in good health and CMV-seronegative.

The chain uses TRBV7-2 and TRBJ2-4; TRBD1 matches 8 bases. The CDR3 is made up of 16 amino acids. Trimming cost V 3 bases and J 2 bases; bases outside gene matches: 6. The germline V gene has CDR1 SGHTA and CDR2 FQGNSA. The CDR3 region is CASSFGQGISKNIQYF. CDR3 coding DNA: TGTGCCAGCAGCTTTGGACAGGGTATATCCAAAAACATTCAGTACTTC.

V gene TRBV4-1 combines with J gene TRBJ2-1; a possible D gene is TRBD2 (5 bases). V was trimmed by 4 bases and J by 2 bases, leaving 12 bases between them. Germline V CDR1 and CDR2: MGHRA, YSYEKL. The CDR3 is 15 residues long. The CDR3: CASSPLGLTYNEQFF. In DNA form, the CDR3 reads TGCGCCAGCAGCCCACTAGGCCTGACCTACAATGAGCAGTTCTTC.

The chain employs TRBV30 and TRBJ1-4, with D possibly being TRBD1 (6 bases). Germline V gives CDR1 GTSNPN, CDR2 SVGIG (reference sequence). Trimming shortened V by 5 bases and J by 8 bases, and 15 bases separated the two germline ends. The CDR3 is 13 residues long. The CDR3, as DNA: TGTGCCTGGTCTCGGGGGGCGGGCGAAAAACTGTTTTTT. Its protein is CAWSRGAGEKLFF.

This clone was observed a few times. This chain uses TRBV13 with TRBJ2-5; no reliable D call. Between the trimmed V and J ends, which lost 3 bases and 7 bases, there was a span of 21 bases. This CDR3 has 16 residues. CDR1 is PRHDT and CDR2 is FYEKMQ in the germline V gene (reference sequence). As DNA, the CDR3 is TGTGCCAGCAGCTTCGAAAATTCCCGGGTCTTTCGGACCCAGTACTTC. This translates into CASSFENSRVFRTQYF.

The chain links TRBV29-1 to TRBJ1-1, with 8 bases that match TRBD1. The V and J ends lost 5 bases and 4 bases, in that order; junction bases with no gene match: 9. CDR3 length: 14 amino acids. Germline CDR1 reads SQVTM; CDR2 reads ANQGSEA. CDR3 loop: CSVHPRGQSTEAFF. DNA for the CDR3: TGCAGCGTTCACCCCAGGGGGCAGTCCACTGAAGCTTTCTTT. Supplemented by reference TRBV29-1 and TRBJ1-1, the full variable domain reads SAVISQKPSRDICQRGTSLTIQCQVDSQVTMMFWYRQQPGQSLTLIATANQGSEATYESGFVIDKFPISRPNLTFSTLTVSNMSPEDSSIYLCSVHPRGQSTEAFFGQGTRLTVV.

The V and J genes are TRBV9 and TRBJ2-7, with D maybe TRBD1 (6 bases). CDR1 and CDR2 from the germline V gene are SGDLS and YYNGEE. The CDR3 has 13 amino acids. Trimming removed 4 bases at V and 5 bases at J, with 13 bases between. The CDR3: CASSPLQGHEQYF. The CDR3 DNA reads as TGTGCCAGCAGCCCGTTACAGGGCCACGAGCAGTACTTC. The full variable domain, its missing parts supplied by reference TRBV9 and TRBJ2-7, is DSGVTQTPKHLITATGQRVTLRCSPRSGDLSVYWYQQSLDQGLQFLIQYYNGEERAKGNILERFSAQQFPDLHSELNLSSLELGDSALYFCASSPLQGHEQYFGPGTRLTVT.

V gene TRBV6-5 combines with J gene TRBJ1-5; D gene uncertain. The CDR3 is made up of 15 amino acids. V gave up 0 bases and J gave up 7 bases, with 13 bases separating them. In germline, CDR1 is MNHEY, CDR2 SVGAGI. The CDR3 loop is CASSYSIGSGQPQHF. CDR3 in DNA: TGTGCCAGCAGTTACTCTATAGGGTCGGGGCAGCCCCAGCATTTT.

The V and J genes are TRBV4-2 and TRBJ2-5; 9 bases match TRBD1. The J call may be in error: the DNA end matches TRBJ2-7 better. The CDR3 is 15 residues long. Germline values: CDR1 LGHNA, CDR2 YNFKEQ. DNA of the CDR3: TGTGCCAGCAGCCAGGCCGGGACAGGGTCCTACGAGCAGTACTTC. Translation gives CASSQAGTGSYEQYF.

This chain uses TRBV9 with TRBJ2-3; D is uncertain. This CDR3 region has 15 residues. CDR1 is SGDLS and CDR2 is YYNGEE in the germline V gene. The V gene lost 0 bases and the J gene lost 3 bases, with 11 bases spanning the gap. The CDR3 bases are TGTGCCAGCAGCGTAGGCCAGGTTTTGACAGATACGCAGTATTTT. Its protein is CASSVGQVLTDTQYF.

This chain joins TRBV5-1 and TRBJ1-1, with D perhaps matching TRBD1 (5 bases). This CDR3 is 17 amino acids long. Germline V CDR1 and CDR2: SGHRS, YFSETQ. With 0 bases removed from V and 0 bases from J, the gap between germline ends came to 15 bases. The CDR3 protein is CASSLGFGTPMNTEAFF. CDR3 in DNA: TGCGCCAGCAGCTTGGGGTTTGGGACTCCCATGAACACTGAAGCTTTCTTT.